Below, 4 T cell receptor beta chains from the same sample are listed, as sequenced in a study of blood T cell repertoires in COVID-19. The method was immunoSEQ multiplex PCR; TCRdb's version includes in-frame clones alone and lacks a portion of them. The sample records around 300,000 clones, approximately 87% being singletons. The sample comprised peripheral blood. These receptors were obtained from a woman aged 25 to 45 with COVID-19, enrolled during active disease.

The CDR3 protein is CASSIGTGEYGYTF. For the CDR3, the DNA is TGTGCCAGTAGTATCGGGACAGGGGAATATGGCTACACCTTC. The J gene is TRBJ1-2, the V gene TRBV19; TRBD1 matches 10 bases. The CDR3 has 14 residues. With V trimmed by 3 bases and J by 5 bases, 3 bases remained unmatched. In germline, CDR1 is LNHDA, CDR2 SQIVND (reference sequence). Combining the CDR3 with reference TRBV19 and TRBJ1-2 gives the whole variable domain DGGITQSPKYLFRKEGQNVTLSCEQNLNHDAMYWYRQDPGQGLRLIYYSQIVNDFQKGDIAEGYSVSREKKESFPLTVTSAQKNPTAFYLCASSIGTGEYGYTFGSGTRLTVV.

The CDR3 is CATSDSGVGAANQPQHF. The CDR3, as DNA: TGTGCCACCAGTGATTCCGGAGTAGGGGCCGCCAATCAGCCCCAGCATTTT. V gene TRBV24-1 combines with J gene TRBJ1-5; possibly TRBD1 for D (5 bases). The CDR3 consists of 17 residues. Germline values: CDR1 KGHDR, CDR2 SFDVKD. Trimming removed 2 bases from V and 3 bases from J, with 16 bases in between.

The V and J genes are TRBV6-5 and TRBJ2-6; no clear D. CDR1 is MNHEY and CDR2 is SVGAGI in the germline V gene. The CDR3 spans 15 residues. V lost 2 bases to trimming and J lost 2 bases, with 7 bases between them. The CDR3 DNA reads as TGTGCCAGCAGTTACGAGACAACTGGGGCCAACGTCCTGACTTTC. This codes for CASSYETTGANVLTF.

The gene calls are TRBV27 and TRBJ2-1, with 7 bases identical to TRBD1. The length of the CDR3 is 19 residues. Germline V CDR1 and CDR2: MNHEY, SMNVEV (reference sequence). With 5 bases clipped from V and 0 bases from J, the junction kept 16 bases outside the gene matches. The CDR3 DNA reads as TGTGCCAGCAGTCCCAGTCGGACAGGACCGTCCGGCTCCTACAATGAGCAGTTCTTC. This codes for CASSPSRTGPSGSYNEQFF.